The following is a T cell receptor beta chain sequence with its context. This record belongs to a study of blood T cell repertoires in COVID-19. Study-level information: Nucleic acid was either cDNA or gDNA, and it came from T cells, B-cell-depleted T cells, or PBMCs.

V was pared by 5 bases and J by 4 bases, with 11 bases between. The CDR3 consists of 13 residues. The V gene's germline CDR1 is SNHLY and CDR2 FYNNEI. Produced via immunoSEQ multiplex PCR; TCRdb's table is partial and in-frame only. The table lists about 200,000 clones, roughly 90% of them singletons. The sequenced sample consisted of PBMCs or T cells enriched from blood (not recorded which). The receptor's source is a woman in her thirties who had recovered from COVID-19. The rearrangement links TRBV2 to TRBJ1-2, with TRBD1 as a possible D gene (6 bases). This chain's CDR3 is CASSPETGYGYTF. CDR3 sequence (DNA): TGTGCCAGCAGTCCCGAGACAGGCTATGGCTACACCTTC.